This T cell receptor (beta chain) emerged from a study of cytomegalovirus exposure and HLA in healthy donors. Primers: 60 Vbeta forward and 13 Jbeta reverse. The assay was immunoSEQ multiplex PCR, and TCRdb's table has in-frame clones only and misses some. The sample includes 250,000 or so clones, 70% to 90% seen only once; the top ten take less than 9%. Germline lookup yields CDR1 SNHLY and CDR2 FYNNEI. V was clipped by 7 bases and J by 4 bases, with 16 bases between them. This CDR3 comprises 14 residues. The chain is built from TRBV2 and TRBJ1-2, with D possibly matching TRBD1 (5 bases). The source material was PBMCs. The TCR comes from a woman in her sixties or seventies in good health and CMV-seropositive. CDR3 coding DNA: TGTGCCAGCATTCCACAGGCTTCTGGCTATGGCTACACCTTC. It encodes CASIPQASGYGYTF.